These 18 T cell receptor beta chains share one sample of origin, sequenced in a study of blood T cell repertoires in COVID-19. This table comes from immunoSEQ multiplex PCR, and its TCRdb copy is limited to in-frame clones, with some not included. Among 250,000 to 350,000 clones listed, around 90% were seen once. Sequenced material: peripheral blood. The receptors derive from a woman aged 40-49 years who had recovered from COVID-19.

This sequence joins TRBV7-9 and TRBJ1-1, with a tentative D call TRBD1 (6 bases). Germline CDR1 reads SEHNR; CDR2 reads FQNEAQ (reference sequence). Trimming cost V 7 bases and J 6 bases, with 18 bases left between them. The CDR3 length is 14 residues. CDR3 in amino acids: CASNIWGEGAEAFF. CDR3 nucleotide sequence: TGTGCCAGCAACATTTGGGGTGAGGGGGCTGAAGCTTTCTTT.

This chain connects TRBV20-1 to TRBJ2-7; TRBD2 agrees at 15 bases. The trim removed 3 bases at V and 6 bases at J, leaving 3 bases unmatched. Per germline, CDR1 DFQATT and CDR2 SNEGSKA (reference sequence). CDR3 length: 14 residues. The CDR3 sequence: CSASWTSGRGEQYF. The CDR3 nucleotides read TGCAGTGCTAGTTGGACTAGCGGGAGGGGCGAGCAGTACTTC.

V gene TRBV3-1 (or the pseudogene TRBV3-2) combines with J gene TRBJ1-2, with D possibly matching TRBD1 (6 bases). Trimming took 3 bases from V and 5 from J, leaving 16 bases between them. Germline-derived CDR1 and CDR2 are LGHDT and YNNKEL (reference sequence). The CDR3 sequence is 15 residues long. The CDR3 bases are TGTGCCAGCAGCCAGTCCGCAGGGGAGAGGTATGGCTACACCTTC. Protein: CASSQSAGERYGYTF.

The J gene is TRBJ2-5, the V gene TRBV11-2, with D uncertain. Deletions cut 1 base from V and 1 base from J, with 4 bases between. This CDR3 spans 13 amino acids. CDR1 and CDR2 from the germline V gene are SGHAT and FQNNGV. The CDR3 reads CASSLGAQETQYF. Here the CDR3 DNA reads TGTGCCAGCAGCTTAGGGGCCCAAGAGACCCAGTACTTC.

V and J are TRBV27 and TRBJ2-3; tentatively, D is TRBD1 (5 bases). This CDR3 spans 15 amino acids. Germline V CDR1 and CDR2: MNHEY, SMNVEV (reference sequence). V gave up 2 bases and J gave up 6 bases, with 15 bases separating them. CDR3 sequence (DNA): TGTGCCAGCAGTTTACTCTGGGGCCGGTCGGATACGCAGTATTTT. Protein product: CASSLLWGRSDTQYF.

This chain connects TRBV6-1 to TRBJ2-7; perhaps TRBD2 as D (6 bases). CDR1 is MNHNS and CDR2 is SASEGT in the germline V gene. This CDR3 contains 15 residues. V was clipped by 2 bases and J by 3 bases, with 14 bases between them. The CDR3 here is CASSEMGGLGYEQYF. CDR3 DNA sequence: TGTGCCAGCAGTGAAATGGGGGGTCTAGGCTACGAGCAGTACTTC.

The J gene is TRBJ1-1, the V gene TRBV24-1; 10 bases match TRBD1. After removal of 5 bases from V and 4 bases from J, the junction contained 6 bases not matched to a gene. The CDR3 extends over 15 amino acids. Germline lookup yields CDR1 KGHDR and CDR2 SFDVKD. The CDR3 bases are TGTGCCACCAGTGCCAGCGGGACAGGGGTCACTGAAGCTTTCTTT. It encodes CATSASGTGVTEAFF.

The rearrangement joins TRBV7-8 to TRBJ2-1; D remains ambiguous. This CDR3 is built from 13 residues. With 5 bases removed from V and 5 bases from J, the gap between germline ends came to 10 bases. CDR1 is SGHVS, CDR2 FQNEAQ, per germline. CDR3 sequence: CASSPRVNNEQFF. CDR3 coding DNA: TGTGCCAGCAGCCCTCGGGTCAACAATGAGCAGTTCTTC. The full variable domain, its missing parts supplied by reference TRBV7-8 and TRBJ2-1, is GAGVSQSPRYKVAKRGQDVALRCDPISGHVSLFWYQQALGQGPEFLTYFQNEAQLDKSGLPSDRFFAERPEGSVSTLKIQRTQQEDSAVYLCASSPRVNNEQFFGPGTRLTVL.

The J gene is TRBJ2-1, the V gene TRBV9; the match to TRBD2 covers 9 bases. Germline CDR1 is SGDLS and CDR2 is YYNGEE. The CDR3 covers 16 residues. V shed 0 bases, J shed 5 bases, and the junction held 6 bases outside the gene matches. Here the CDR3 DNA reads TGTGCCAGCAGCGTAGCTGTCGCTAGCGGGAACAATGAGCAGTTCTTC. It is translated as CASSVAVASGNNEQFF.

The chain combines TRBV10-3 with TRBJ2-3; 8 positions match TRBD2. The germline V gene encodes CDR1 ENHRY and CDR2 SYGVKD. This CDR3 spans 14 amino acids. Trimming cost V 8 bases and J 6 bases; bases outside gene matches: 10. CDR3 residues: CAISSIASGDTQYF. The CDR3 coding sequence is TGTGCCATCTCATCTATAGCTAGCGGGGATACGCAGTATTTT.

Only one count was recorded for this clone. The chain links TRBV3-1 (or the pseudogene TRBV3-2) to TRBJ2-1; TRBD2 matches at 8 bases. With 1 base clipped from V and 7 bases from J, the junction kept 3 bases outside the gene matches. Germline loops: CDR1 LGHDT, CDR2 YNNKEL (reference sequence). The CDR3 is 14 residues long. The CDR3 sequence: CASSQVAGGNEQFF. CDR3 nucleotide sequence: TGTGCCAGCAGCCAAGTCGCGGGAGGTAATGAGCAGTTCTTC.

The chain has TRBV7-2 and TRBJ2-3; 7 nucleotides agree with TRBD2. The germline V gene has CDR1 SGHTA and CDR2 FQGNSA. After removal of 1 base from V and 6 bases from J, the junction contained 10 bases not matched to a gene. This CDR3 has 16 amino acids. The CDR3 sequence is CASSLGVSGWSDTQYF. The CDR3, as DNA: TGTGCCAGCAGCTTAGGGGTTAGCGGGTGGTCCGATACGCAGTATTTT. Looking up the rest from reference TRBV7-2 and TRBJ2-3 gives the full variable domain: GAGVSQSPSNKVTEKGKDVELRCDPISGHTALYWYRQSLGQGLEFLIYFQGNSAPDKSGLPSDRFSAERTGGSVSTLTIQRTQQEDSAVYLCASSLGVSGWSDTQYFGPGTRLTVL.

The chain links TRBV7-2 to TRBJ2-3; D ambiguous. V was cut by 5 bases and J by 5 bases, with 11 bases left in between. The CDR3 is 13 amino acids. Germline lookup yields CDR1 SGHTA and CDR2 FQGNSA. CDR3 protein: CASSLFRRDTQYF. The DNA for the CDR3 is TGTGCCAGCAGCCTATTTAGGAGAGATACGCAGTATTTT.

This clone was found a few times. The chain has TRBV28 and TRBJ2-7; 9 bases agree with TRBD2. There are 16 residues in the CDR3. J gave up 4 bases and V 5 bases, and 12 bases lay outside the gene matches. Germline CDR1 is MDHEN and CDR2 is SYDVKM. The CDR3 region is CASSDPWRGGPYEQYF. The CDR3 nucleotides read TGTGCCAGCAGTGATCCCTGGCGGGGGGGACCATACGAGCAGTACTTC.

V is TRBV11-1 and J is TRBJ2-7, with 12 positions matching TRBD2. The CDR3 is made up of 16 amino acids. V shed 5 bases, J shed 0 bases, and the junction held 5 bases outside the gene matches. Per germline, CDR1 SGHAT and CDR2 FQDESV (reference sequence). This CDR3 reads CASSNLAGGSSYEQYF. In DNA form, the CDR3 reads TGTGCCAGCAGCAACCTAGCGGGAGGGTCCTCCTACGAGCAGTACTTC.

V gene TRBV29-1 combines with J gene TRBJ2-7, with TRBD2 matching 7 bases. This CDR3 comprises 15 residues. Germline V CDR1 and CDR2: SQVTM, ANQGSEA. Trimming at V came to 7 bases and at J to 1 base, leaving 13 bases not matched to a gene. CDR3 bases: TGCAGCGCCCGGGGGGTGCGCGGACCATCCTACGAGCAGTACTTC. It encodes CSARGVRGPSYEQYF.

This chain uses TRBV7-9 with TRBJ2-1, with a possible D match to TRBD2 (5 bases). The CDR3 runs to 13 residues. V gave up 5 bases and J gave up 7 bases, with 12 bases separating them. Germline V gene sequence: CDR1 SEHNR, CDR2 FQNEAQ (reference sequence). The CDR3 spells CASSQAATNEQFF. CDR3 in DNA: TGTGCCAGCAGCCAAGCGGCTACAAATGAGCAGTTCTTC. Complete variable domain (other parts from reference TRBV7-9 and TRBJ2-1): DTGVSQNPRHKITKRGQNVTFRCDPISEHNRLYWYRQTLGQGPEFLTYFQNEAQLEKSRLLSDRFSAERPKGSFSTLEIQRTEQGDSAMYLCASSQAATNEQFFGPGTRLTVL.

The CDR3 DNA is TGCAGTGCTTGGGCCAGAAACACCATATATTTT. This sequence encodes CSAWARNTIYF. The chain combines TRBV20-1 with TRBJ1-3, with D unclear. Germline CDR1 reads DFQATT; CDR2 reads SNEGSKA (reference sequence). Between the trimmed V and J ends, which lost 5 bases and 5 bases, there was a span of 7 bases. The CDR3 spans 11 residues.